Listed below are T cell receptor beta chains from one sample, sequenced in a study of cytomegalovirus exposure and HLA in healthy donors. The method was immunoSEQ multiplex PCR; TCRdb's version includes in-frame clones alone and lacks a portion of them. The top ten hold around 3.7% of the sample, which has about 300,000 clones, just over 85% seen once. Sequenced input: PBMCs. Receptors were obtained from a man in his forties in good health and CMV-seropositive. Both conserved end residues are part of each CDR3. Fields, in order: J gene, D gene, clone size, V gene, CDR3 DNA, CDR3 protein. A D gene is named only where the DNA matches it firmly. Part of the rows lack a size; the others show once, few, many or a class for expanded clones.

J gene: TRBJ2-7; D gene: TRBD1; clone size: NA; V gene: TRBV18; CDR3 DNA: TGTGCCAGCTCATCCGGGACAGGGGGATACGAGCAGTACTTC; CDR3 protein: CASSSGTGGYEQYF
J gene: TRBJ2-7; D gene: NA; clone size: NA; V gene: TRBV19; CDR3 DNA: TGTGCCAGTAGTTCGAGCAGGGTGAGCTCCTACGAGCAGTACTTC; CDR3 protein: CASSSSRVSSYEQYF
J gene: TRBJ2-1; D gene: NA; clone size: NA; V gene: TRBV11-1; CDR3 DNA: TGTGCCAGCAGCTTAGTAGATGAGCAGTTCTTC; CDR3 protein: CASSLVDEQFF
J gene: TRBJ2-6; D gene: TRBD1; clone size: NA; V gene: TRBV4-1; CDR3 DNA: TGCGCCAGCAGCCACCTCCCGGGACAGGGGATCGCTGGGGCCAACGTCCTGACTTTC; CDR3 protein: CASSHLPGQGIAGANVLTF
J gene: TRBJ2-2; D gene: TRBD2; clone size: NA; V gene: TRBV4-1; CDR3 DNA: TGCGCCAGCAGCCAAACTCCAGGGTCGGCTAGCGGGGACGGAAACACCGGGGAGCTGTTTTTT; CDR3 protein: CASSQTPGSASGDGNTGELFF
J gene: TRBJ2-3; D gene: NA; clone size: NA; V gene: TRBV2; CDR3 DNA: TGTGCCAGCAGTTTGGTATATGCGGGGGCCGGTTTTTCCACAGATACGCAGTATTTT; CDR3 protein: CASSLVYAGAGFSTDTQYF
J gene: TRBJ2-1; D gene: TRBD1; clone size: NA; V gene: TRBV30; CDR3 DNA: TGTGCCTGGACCGAAACAGGGGAACGGCAGTTCTTC; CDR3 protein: CAWTETGERQFF
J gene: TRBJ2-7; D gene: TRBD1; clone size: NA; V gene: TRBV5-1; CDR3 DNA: TGCGCCAGCAGCCTGTCCGGGACAGGGCCTTACGAGCAGTACTTC; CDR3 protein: CASSLSGTGPYEQYF
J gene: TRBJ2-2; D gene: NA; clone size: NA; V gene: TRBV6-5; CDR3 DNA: TGTGCCAGCAGTCCCGGGGGTGGGGAGCTGTTTTTT; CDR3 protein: CASSPGGGELFF
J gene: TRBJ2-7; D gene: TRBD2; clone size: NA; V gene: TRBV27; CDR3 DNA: TGTGCCAGCAGTTTATTGCTAGCGGGAGTCCACGAGCAGTACTTC; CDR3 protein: CASSLLLAGVHEQYF
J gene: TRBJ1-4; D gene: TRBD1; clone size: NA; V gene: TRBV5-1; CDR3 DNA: TGCGCCAGCAGCTTAAGGGGGGACAGGAAAGGGGAAGGGCCGTTTTTT; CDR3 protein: CASSLRGDRKGEGPFF
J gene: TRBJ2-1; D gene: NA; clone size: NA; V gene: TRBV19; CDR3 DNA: TGTGCCAGTAGTATAGTCCCGGGAGCCGGCTCGTTCTTC; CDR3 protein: CASSIVPGAGSFF
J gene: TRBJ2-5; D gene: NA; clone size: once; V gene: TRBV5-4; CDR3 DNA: TGTGCCAGCAGCTACGGGGAGAGGCAGACCCAGTACTTC; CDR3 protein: CASSYGERQTQYF
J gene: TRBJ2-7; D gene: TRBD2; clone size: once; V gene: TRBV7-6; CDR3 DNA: TGTGCCAGCAGCACCAGTAGCGGGAGGAGGCACGAGCAGTACTTC; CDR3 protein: CASSTSSGRRHEQYF
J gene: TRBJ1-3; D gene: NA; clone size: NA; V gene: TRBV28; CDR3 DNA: TGTGCCAGCAGTCGGGACTTGATCTCTGGAAACACCATATATTTT; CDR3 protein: CASSRDLISGNTIYF
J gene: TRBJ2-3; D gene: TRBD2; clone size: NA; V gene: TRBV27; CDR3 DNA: TGTGCCAGCAGTTTCCTAGCGGGTATCAGCACAGATACGCAGTATTTT; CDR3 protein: CASSFLAGISTDTQYF
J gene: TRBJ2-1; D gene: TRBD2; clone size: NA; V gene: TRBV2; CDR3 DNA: TGTGCCAGCAGGGGACTAGCGGGAGAGCGGAGGACAATGAATCAGTTCTTC; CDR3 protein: CASRGLAGERRTMNQFF
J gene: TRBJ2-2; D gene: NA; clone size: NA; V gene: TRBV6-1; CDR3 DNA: TGTGCCAGCGTCGCAGGTCCTTACACCGGGGAGCTGTTTTTT; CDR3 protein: CASVAGPYTGELFF
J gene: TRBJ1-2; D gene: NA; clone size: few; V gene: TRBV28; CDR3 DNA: TGTGCCAGCAGTAACAGGGCTAACTATGGCTACACCTTC; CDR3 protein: CASSNRANYGYTF
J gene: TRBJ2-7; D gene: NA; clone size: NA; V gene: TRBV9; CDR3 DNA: TGTGCCAGCAGCGACGGACGGGGGGCGACCTCCTACGAGCAGTACTTC; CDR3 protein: CASSDGRGATSYEQYF
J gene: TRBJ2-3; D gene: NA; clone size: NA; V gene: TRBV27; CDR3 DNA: TGTGCCAGCAACGGAGCCACAGATACGCAGTATTTT; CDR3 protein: CASNGATDTQYF
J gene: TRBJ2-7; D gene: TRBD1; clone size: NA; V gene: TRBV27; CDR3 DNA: TGTGCCAGCAGTCCCGGACAGGTTTTGCAGCAGTACTTC; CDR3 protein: CASSPGQVLQQYF
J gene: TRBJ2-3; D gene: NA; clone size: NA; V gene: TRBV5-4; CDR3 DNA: TGTGCCAGCAGCCGGATAGCAACAGATACGCAGTATTTT; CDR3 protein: CASSRIATDTQYF
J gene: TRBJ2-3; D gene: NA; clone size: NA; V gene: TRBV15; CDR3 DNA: TGTGCCACCAGCAGTGCTCCGCGTACGCAGTATTTT; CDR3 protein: CATSSAPRTQYF
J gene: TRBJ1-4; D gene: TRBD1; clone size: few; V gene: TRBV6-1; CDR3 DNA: TGTGCCAGCAGTGGGAGTACAGGGGGCCTTGAAAAACTGTTTTTT; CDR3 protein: CASSGSTGGLEKLFF
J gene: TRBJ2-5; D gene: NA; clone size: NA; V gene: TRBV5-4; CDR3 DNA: TGTGCCAGCAGCAATCCCGGGTCGGTGGGAGGAATAGAGACCCAGTACTTC; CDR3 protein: CASSNPGSVGGIETQYF
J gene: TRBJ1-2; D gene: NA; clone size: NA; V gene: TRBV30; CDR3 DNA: TGTGCCTGGACCCTTACGATATCCACCTCTATCTATGGCTACACCTTC; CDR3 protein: CAWTLTISTSIYGYTF
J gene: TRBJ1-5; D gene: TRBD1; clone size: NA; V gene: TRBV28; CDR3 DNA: TGTGCCGGACGGACAGGGGGCGCCAATCAGCCCCAGCATTTT; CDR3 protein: CAGRTGGANQPQHF
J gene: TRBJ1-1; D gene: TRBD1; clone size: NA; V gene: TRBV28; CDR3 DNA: TGTGCCAGCAGCCAAGACAGGGATGAAGGGAACACTGAAGCTTTCTTT; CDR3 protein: CASSQDRDEGNTEAFF
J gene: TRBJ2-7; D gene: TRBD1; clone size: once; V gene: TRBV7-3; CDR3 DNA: TGTGCCAGCAGCTCCCGGACAGGCTACGAGCAGTACTTC; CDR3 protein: CASSSRTGYEQYF
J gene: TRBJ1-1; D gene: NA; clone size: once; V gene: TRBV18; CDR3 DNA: TGTGCCAGCTCACCTCCTAGGGAGGGGGGGAACACTGAAGCTTTCTTT; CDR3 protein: CASSPPREGGNTEAFF
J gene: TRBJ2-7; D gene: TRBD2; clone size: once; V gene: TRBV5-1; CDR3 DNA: TGCGCCAGCAGCTTGGAAGCGGGAGGGTACTACGAGCAGTACTTC; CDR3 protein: CASSLEAGGYYEQYF
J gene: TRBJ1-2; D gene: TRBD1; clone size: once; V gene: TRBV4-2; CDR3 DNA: TGTGCCAGCAGCCAAGACACAGGGGGATGGAATGGCTACACCTTC; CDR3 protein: CASSQDTGGWNGYTF